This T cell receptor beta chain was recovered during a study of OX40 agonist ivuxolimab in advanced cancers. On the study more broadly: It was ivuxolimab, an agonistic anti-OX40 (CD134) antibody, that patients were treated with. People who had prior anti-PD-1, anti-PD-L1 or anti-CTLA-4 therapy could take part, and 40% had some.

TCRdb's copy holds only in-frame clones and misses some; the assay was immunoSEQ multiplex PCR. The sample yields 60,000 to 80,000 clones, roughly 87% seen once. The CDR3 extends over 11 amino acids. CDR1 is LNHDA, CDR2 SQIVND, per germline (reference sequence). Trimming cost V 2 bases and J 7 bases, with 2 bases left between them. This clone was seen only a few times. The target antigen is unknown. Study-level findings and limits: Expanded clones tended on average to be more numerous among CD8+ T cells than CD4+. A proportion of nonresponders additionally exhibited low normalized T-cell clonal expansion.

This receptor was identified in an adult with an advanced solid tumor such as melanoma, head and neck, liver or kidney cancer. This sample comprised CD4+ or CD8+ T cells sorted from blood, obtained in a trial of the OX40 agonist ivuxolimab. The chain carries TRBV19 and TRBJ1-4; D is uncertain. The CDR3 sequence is CASSISEKLFF. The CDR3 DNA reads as TGTGCCAGTAGTATAAGTGAAAAACTGTTTTTT.